Below, 26 T cell receptor beta chains from the same sample are listed, as sequenced in a study of blood T cell repertoires in COVID-19. Sequencing was performed with immunoSEQ multiplex PCR; in TCRdb, only in-frame clones are kept and a portion is missing. Of almost 70,000 clones in the sample, roughly 89% were seen once. Sequenced: peripheral blood. The receptor source for this set is a woman in her forties or fifties with active COVID-19.

The V gene is TRBV19, the J gene TRBJ1-2, with 9 bases identical to TRBD1. This CDR3 contains 14 residues. Unmatched junction bases numbered 3, after V lost 6 bases and J lost 1 base. CDR1 and CDR2 from the germline V gene are LNHDA and SQIVND (reference sequence). The CDR3 region is CASRPGQGNYGYTF. The DNA of the CDR3 is TGTGCCAGTAGGCCGGGACAGGGTAACTATGGCTACACCTTC.

The rearrangement links TRBV2 to TRBJ2-7; TRBD2 matches at 10 bases. V lost 3 bases to trimming and J lost 6 bases; unmatched junction nucleotides: 5. Germline values: CDR1 SNHLY, CDR2 FYNNEI. The CDR3 has 14 amino acids. The CDR3 DNA reads as TGTGCCAGCAGTGATTCTAGCGGGAGATTCGAGCAGTACTTC. It specifies CASSDSSGRFEQYF.

This chain joins TRBV5-1 and TRBJ1-2, with TRBD1 identical over 10 bases. The V gene end was trimmed by 3 bases and the J gene end by 6 bases; junction bases not matched to a gene: 14. Germline assignment: CDR1 SGHRS and CDR2 YFSETQ. CDR3 size: 17 residues. The CDR3 here is CASSSSGGQGVDNGYTF. As DNA, the CDR3 is TGCGCCAGCAGCTCCTCAGGAGGACAGGGGGTTGATAATGGCTACACCTTC.

The chain is built from TRBV6-5 and TRBJ1-1; TRBD1 is a possible D gene (6 bases). The CDR3 sequence is 14 residues long. The V and J ends lost 7 bases and 1 base respectively, with 13 bases between them. From germline, CDR1 is MNHEY and CDR2 SVGAGI. The CDR3 sequence is CASKPRTENTEAFF. CDR3 sequence (DNA): TGTGCCAGCAAACCCAGGACAGAGAACACTGAAGCTTTCTTT.

The chain has TRBV3-1 (or the pseudogene TRBV3-2) and TRBJ1-5, with TRBD1 identical over 7 bases. The CDR3 runs to 14 residues. V trimming: 1 base; J trimming: 5 bases; junction bases outside the gene matches: 2. Germline lookup yields CDR1 LGHDT and CDR2 YNNKEL (reference sequence). CDR3 DNA sequence: TGTGCCAGCAGCCAAGGGACAGGTGATCAGCCCCAGCATTTT. Translating gives CASSQGTGDQPQHF.

The chain carries TRBV14 and TRBJ2-7, with 7 bases fitting TRBD1. V shed 6 bases and J 0 bases; nucleotides not matched to a gene: 5. This CDR3 has 14 amino acids. Germline V gene lookup returns CDR1 SGHDN and CDR2 FVKESK. The CDR3 region has the DNA TGTGCCAGCAGGTCCGGGACAGACTCCTACGAGCAGTACTTC. Protein: CASRSGTDSYEQYF.

The DNA of the CDR3 is TGTGCCAGCAGCGTAGGTCTAGTTGTAGATACGCAGTATTTT. Encoded protein: CASSVGLVVDTQYF. The V and J genes are TRBV9 and TRBJ2-3; D gene uncertain. Germline V gene sequence: CDR1 SGDLS, CDR2 YYNGEE. V lost 0 bases, J lost 5 bases, and 10 bases lay in between. This CDR3 spans 14 amino acids.

The CDR3: CASSGQGGRTGELFF. The DNA of the CDR3 is TGTGCCAGCAGTGGACAGGGGGGGAGGACCGGGGAGCTGTTTTTT. The chain couples TRBV25-1 to TRBJ2-2, with 9 bases fitting TRBD1. V was clipped by 4 bases and J by 5 bases; unmatched bases: 5. The CDR3 has 15 amino acids. CDR1 is MGHDK, CDR2 SYGVNS, per germline.

The rearrangement joins TRBV18 to TRBJ2-3; D is ambiguous. Trimming stripped 7 bases from V and 4 bases from J, with 6 bases between. In germline, CDR1 is KGHSH, CDR2 LQKENI. The CDR3 runs to 11 residues. The CDR3 DNA follows: TGTGCCAGCTTGAGCCCAGATACGCAGTATTTT. Amino acid sequence: CASLSPDTQYF.

The count of this clone is one. J is TRBJ1-5 and V is TRBV2; 7 positions match TRBD1. J gave up 9 bases and V 6 bases, and 8 bases lay outside the gene matches. From germline, CDR1 is SNHLY and CDR2 FYNNEI. There are 13 residues in the CDR3. The chain's CDR3 is CASRATDRSPQHF. The CDR3 DNA reads TGTGCCAGCAGAGCTACGGACAGGTCGCCCCAGCATTTT.

The V call is TRBV6-5, the J call TRBJ1-2; 7 bases map to TRBD1. This CDR3 comprises 14 residues. Germline V CDR1 and CDR2: MNHEY, SVGAGI. V lost 7 bases and J lost 5; bases outside the gene matches: 10. In DNA form, the CDR3 reads TGTGCCAGCACCCGGGGCAGGGGGTCGTATGGCTACACCTTC. Protein: CASTRGRGSYGYTF.

The V call is TRBV18, the J call TRBJ2-1; 9 bases align to TRBD2. The germline CDR1 and CDR2 sequences are KGHSH and LQKENI. The CDR3 contains 16 residues. The V segment lost 2 bases and the J segment 7 bases; nucleotides outside the gene matches: 9. The chain's CDR3 is CASSPIRGRAFNEQFF. As DNA, the CDR3 is TGTGCCAGCTCACCAATTCGCGGGAGGGCATTTAATGAGCAGTTCTTC. The whole variable domain, remainder taken from reference TRBV18 and TRBJ2-1, is NAGVMQNPRHLVRRRGQEARLRCSPMKGHSHVYWYRQLPEEGLKFMVYLQKENIIDESGMPKERFSAEFPKEGPSILRIQQVVRGDSAAYFCASSPIRGRAFNEQFFGPGTRLTVL.

In this sample, this clone turned up a few times. The chain combines TRBV5-1 with TRBJ1-1, with 7 bases lining up with TRBD1. CDR1 is SGHRS, CDR2 YFSETQ, per germline. V was pared by 4 bases and J by 5 bases, with 20 bases of the junction left unmatched. The CDR3 length is 18 residues. The CDR3 DNA reads TGCGCCAGCAGCCGATGGCCGGTAGGAGGGGGCATGTTTACTGAAGCTTTCTTT. Residues: CASSRWPVGGGMFTEAFF.

The rearrangement joins TRBV6-6 to TRBJ2-3, with D tentatively TRBD2 (5 bases). V dropped 6 bases and J dropped 5 bases, with 15 bases sitting between them. The germline V gene has CDR1 MNHNY and CDR2 SVGAGI (reference sequence). The CDR3 is 14 residues long. In DNA, the CDR3 is TGTGCCAGCAGCTGGACTTCCACCCAAGATACGCAGTATTTT. Amino acids: CASSWTSTQDTQYF.

This chain connects TRBV7-6 to TRBJ2-1; 10 bases line up with TRBD1. The V and J ends lost 1 base and 13 bases, in that order; junction bases with no gene match: 16. This CDR3 has 17 residues. Germline loops: CDR1 SGHVS, CDR2 FNYEAQ. Here the CDR3 reads CASSLGAAGQGLAPQFF. In nucleotides, the CDR3 is TGTGCCAGCAGCTTAGGCGCGGCGGGACAGGGGCTAGCACCCCAGTTCTTC.

The V and J genes are TRBV2 and TRBJ1-2; the match to TRBD1 covers 9 bases. V lost 5 bases to trimming and J lost 7 bases; unmatched junction nucleotides: 5. Germline values: CDR1 SNHLY, CDR2 FYNNEI. This CDR3 has 13 residues. The CDR3 DNA follows: TGTGCCAGCAGTCCACAGGGGGCGGGTGGCTACACCTTC. Protein: CASSPQGAGGYTF.

This chain links TRBV19 with TRBJ1-5; TRBD1 aligns across 9 bases. The CDR3 is made up of 18 amino acids. Germline CDR1 reads LNHDA; CDR2 reads SQIVND (reference sequence). J lost 0 bases, V lost 0 bases, and 6 bases had no gene match. The CDR3 reads CASSIDRDRAYSNQPQHF. In nucleotides, the CDR3 is TGTGCCAGTAGTATAGACCGGGACAGGGCCTATAGCAATCAGCCCCAGCATTTT.

The chain combines TRBV9 with TRBJ2-2; 7 bases are a match to TRBD1. V lost 4 bases, J lost 1 base, and 4 bases stayed unmatched. This CDR3 spans 15 amino acids. The V gene's germline CDR1 is SGDLS and CDR2 YYNGEE. CDR3 region: CASSFRQGNTGELFF. The DNA of the CDR3 is TGTGCCAGCAGCTTTAGACAGGGGAACACCGGGGAGCTGTTTTTT.

The chain has TRBV19 and TRBJ2-1, with 7 positions matching TRBD2. Germline V gives CDR1 LNHDA, CDR2 SQIVND (reference sequence). V lost 5 bases to trimming and J lost 0 bases; unmatched junction nucleotides: 1. The CDR3 length is 14 residues. This CDR3 reads CASSWGGSYNEQFF. For the CDR3, the DNA is TGTGCCAGTAGTTGGGGGGGCTCCTACAATGAGCAGTTCTTC.

V gene TRBV24-1 combines with J gene TRBJ1-2; D is possibly TRBD1 (6 bases). CDR3 length equals 13 residues. Germline V CDR1 and CDR2: KGHDR, SFDVKD. Deletions cut 7 bases from V and 3 bases from J, with 11 bases between. The CDR3 region is CATSFGTYYGYTF. In nucleotides, the CDR3 is TGTGCCACCAGCTTTGGGACATACTATGGCTACACCTTC.

The chain joins TRBV5-1 to TRBJ2-2; 8 bases fit TRBD2. Trimming removed 0 bases from V and 6 bases from J; junction bases left unmatched: 7. The CDR3 runs to 16 residues. Germline V gene sequence: CDR1 SGHRS, CDR2 YFSETQ. The CDR3 reads CASSLAPSGSPGELFF. The CDR3 DNA is TGCGCCAGCAGCTTGGCTCCTAGCGGGTCTCCCGGGGAGCTGTTTTTT.

J is TRBJ1-2 and V is TRBV9; 7 bases align to TRBD1. CDR1 SGDLS and CDR2 YYNGEE come from the germline V gene. The CDR3 is made up of 12 amino acids. Unmatched junction bases numbered 2, after V lost 4 bases and J lost 5 bases. The CDR3 bases are TGTGCCAGCAGCAAACAGGGGTATGGCTACACCTTC. It codes for CASSKQGYGYTF.

The gene calls are TRBV11-2 and TRBJ2-7, with 8 positions matching TRBD2. CDR3 size: 16 residues. The germline CDR1 and CDR2 sequences are SGHAT and FQNNGV. V lost 5 bases to trimming and J lost 7 bases; unmatched junction nucleotides: 16. As DNA, the CDR3 is TGTGCCAGCAGCCCCGGAATAGCGGGAAAAGTGGGGGAGCAGTACTTC. This sequence encodes CASSPGIAGKVGEQYF.

The rearrangement joins TRBV9 to TRBJ2-3; TRBD2 matches at 7 bases. The CDR3 is 15 amino acids. J gave up 6 bases and V 6 bases, and 13 bases lay outside the gene matches. Germline CDR1 and CDR2: SGDLS and YYNGEE. This CDR3 reads CASTKGGSFTDTQYF. The CDR3 DNA reads as TGTGCCAGCACGAAGGGCGGGAGTTTTACGGATACGCAGTATTTT. The full variable domain, its missing parts supplied by reference TRBV9 and TRBJ2-3, is DSGVTQTPKHLITATGQRVTLRCSPRSGDLSVYWYQQSLDQGLQFLIQYYNGEERAKGNILERFSAQQFPDLHSELNLSSLELGDSALYFCASTKGGSFTDTQYFGPGTRLTVL.

The V call is TRBV27, the J call TRBJ2-7, with 12 bases that match TRBD2. CDR1 MNHEY and CDR2 SMNVEV come from the germline V gene (reference sequence). The CDR3 has 15 amino acids. V lost 5 bases, J lost 4 bases, and 6 bases stayed unmatched. In DNA, the CDR3 is TGTGCCAGCAGTCTTACTAGCGGGAGGCCGTACGAGCAGTACTTC. Protein sequence: CASSLTSGRPYEQYF.

This chain links TRBV13 with TRBJ2-3; TRBD1 aligns across 9 bases. The CDR3 consists of 17 residues. After removal of 6 bases from V and 0 bases from J, the junction contained 10 bases not matched to a gene. The V gene's germline CDR1 is PRHDT and CDR2 FYEKMQ (reference sequence). The DNA of the CDR3 is TGTGCCAGCAGTTACATAACAGGGGGCCCTAGCACAGATACGCAGTATTTT. It translates to CASSYITGGPSTDTQYF. Supplemented by reference TRBV13 and TRBJ2-3, the full variable domain reads AAGVIQSPRHLIKEKRETATLKCYPIPRHDTVYWYQQGPGQDPQFLISFYEKMQSDKGSIPDRFSAQQFSDYHSELNMSSLELGDSALYFCASSYITGGPSTDTQYFGPGTRLTVL.